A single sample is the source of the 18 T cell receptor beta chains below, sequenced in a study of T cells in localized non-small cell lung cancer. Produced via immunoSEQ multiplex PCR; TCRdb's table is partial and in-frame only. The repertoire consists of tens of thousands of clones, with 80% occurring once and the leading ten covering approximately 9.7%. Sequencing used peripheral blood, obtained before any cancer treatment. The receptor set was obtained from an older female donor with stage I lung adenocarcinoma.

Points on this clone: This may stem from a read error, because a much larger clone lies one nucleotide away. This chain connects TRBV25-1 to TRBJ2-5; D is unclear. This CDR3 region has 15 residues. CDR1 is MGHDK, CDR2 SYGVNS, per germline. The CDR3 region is CASSAFGVHQEIQYF. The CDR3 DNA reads TGTGCCAGCAGCGCCTTCGGAGTCCACCAAGAGATCCAGTACTTC.

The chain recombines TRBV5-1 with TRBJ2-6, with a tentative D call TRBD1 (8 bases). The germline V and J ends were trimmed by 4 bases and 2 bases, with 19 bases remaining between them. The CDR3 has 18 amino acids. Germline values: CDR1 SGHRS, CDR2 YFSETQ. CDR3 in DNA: TGCGCCAGCAGCCCGGACAGGGTTGCGGGGGCTGGGGCCAACGTCCTGACTTTC. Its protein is CASSPDRVAGAGANVLTF.

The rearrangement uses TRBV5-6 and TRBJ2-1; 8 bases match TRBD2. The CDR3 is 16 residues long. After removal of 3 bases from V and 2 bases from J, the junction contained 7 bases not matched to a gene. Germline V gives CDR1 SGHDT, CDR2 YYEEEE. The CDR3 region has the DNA TGTGCCAGCAGCTACGAAGCGGGGGCCGCCTACAATGAGCAGTTCTTC. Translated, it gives CASSYEAGAAYNEQFF.

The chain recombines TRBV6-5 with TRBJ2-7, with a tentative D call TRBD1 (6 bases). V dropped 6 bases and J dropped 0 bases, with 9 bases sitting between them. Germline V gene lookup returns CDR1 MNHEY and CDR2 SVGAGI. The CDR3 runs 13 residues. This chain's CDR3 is CASSRTDSYEQYF. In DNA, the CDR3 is TGTGCCAGCAGCAGGACAGACTCCTACGAGCAGTACTTC.

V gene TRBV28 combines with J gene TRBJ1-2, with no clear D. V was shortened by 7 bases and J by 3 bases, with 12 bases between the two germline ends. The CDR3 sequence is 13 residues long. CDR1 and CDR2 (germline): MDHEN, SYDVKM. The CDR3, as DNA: TGTGCCAGCAAAGGGAATACACACTATGGCTACACCTTC. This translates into CASKGNTHYGYTF.

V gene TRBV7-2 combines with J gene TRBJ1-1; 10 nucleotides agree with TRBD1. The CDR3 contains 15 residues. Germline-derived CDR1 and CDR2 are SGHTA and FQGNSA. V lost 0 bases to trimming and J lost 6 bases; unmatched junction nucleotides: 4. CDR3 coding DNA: TGTGCCAGCAGCTTAGCCCTCGGGACAGGGGCTGAAGCTTTCTTT. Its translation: CASSLALGTGAEAFF.

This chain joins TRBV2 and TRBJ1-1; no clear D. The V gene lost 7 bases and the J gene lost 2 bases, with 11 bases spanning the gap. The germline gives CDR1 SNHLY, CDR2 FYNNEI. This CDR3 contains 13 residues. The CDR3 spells CASKQTGNTEAFF. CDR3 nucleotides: TGTGCCAGCAAACAGACGGGAAACACTGAAGCTTTCTTT.

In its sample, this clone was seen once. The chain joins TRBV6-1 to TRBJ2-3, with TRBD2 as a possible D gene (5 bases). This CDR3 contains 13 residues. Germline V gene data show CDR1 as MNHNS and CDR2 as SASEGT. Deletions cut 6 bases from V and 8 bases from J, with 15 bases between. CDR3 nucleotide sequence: TGTGCCAGCAGACGGGATCCCGCAGCTACGCAGTATTTT. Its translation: CASRRDPAATQYF.

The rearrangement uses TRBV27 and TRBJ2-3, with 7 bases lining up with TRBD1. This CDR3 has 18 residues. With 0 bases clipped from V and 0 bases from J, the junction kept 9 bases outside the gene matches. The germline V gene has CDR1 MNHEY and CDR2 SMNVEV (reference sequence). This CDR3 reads CASSLSRGRVKSTDTQYF. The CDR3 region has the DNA TGTGCCAGCAGTTTATCGAGGGGGCGCGTTAAAAGCACAGATACGCAGTATTTT.

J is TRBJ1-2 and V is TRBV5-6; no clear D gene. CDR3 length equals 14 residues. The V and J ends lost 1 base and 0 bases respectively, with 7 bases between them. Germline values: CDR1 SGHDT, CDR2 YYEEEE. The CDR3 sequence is CASSLKSTNYGYTF. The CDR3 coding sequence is TGTGCCAGCAGCTTGAAATCCACTAACTATGGCTACACCTTC.

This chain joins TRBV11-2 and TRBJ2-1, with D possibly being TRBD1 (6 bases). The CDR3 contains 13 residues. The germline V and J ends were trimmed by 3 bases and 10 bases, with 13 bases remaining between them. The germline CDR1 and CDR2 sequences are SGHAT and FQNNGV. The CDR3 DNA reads TGTGCCAGCAGCTTCGTCGAGGGGGTCGAGCAGTTCTTC. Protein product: CASSFVEGVEQFF.

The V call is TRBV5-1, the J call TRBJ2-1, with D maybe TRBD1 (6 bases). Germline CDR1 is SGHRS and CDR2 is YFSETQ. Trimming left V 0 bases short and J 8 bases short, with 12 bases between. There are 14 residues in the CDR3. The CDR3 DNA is TGCGCCAGCAGCTTGGAAGGGGGAAGGGATGAGCAGTTCTTC. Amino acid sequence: CASSLEGGRDEQFF. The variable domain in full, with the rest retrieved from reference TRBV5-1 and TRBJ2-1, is KAGVTQTPRYLIKTRGQQVTLSCSPISGHRSVSWYQQTPGQGLQFLFEYFSETQRNKGNFPGRFSGRQFSNSRSEMNVSTLELGDSALYLCASSLEGGRDEQFFGPGTRLTVL.

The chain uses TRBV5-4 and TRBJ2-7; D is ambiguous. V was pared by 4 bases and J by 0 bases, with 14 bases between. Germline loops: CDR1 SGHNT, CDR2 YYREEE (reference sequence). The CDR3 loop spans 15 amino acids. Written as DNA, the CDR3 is TGTGCCAGCAGCCCCAACATAGGCAGCTCCTACGAGCAGTACTTC. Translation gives CASSPNIGSSYEQYF.

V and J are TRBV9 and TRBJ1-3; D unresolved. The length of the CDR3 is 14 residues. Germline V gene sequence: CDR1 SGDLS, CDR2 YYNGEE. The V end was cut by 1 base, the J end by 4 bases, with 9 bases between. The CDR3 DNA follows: TGTGCCAGCAGCGTATTATCGGAGGGAAACACCATATATTTT. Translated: CASSVLSEGNTIYF.

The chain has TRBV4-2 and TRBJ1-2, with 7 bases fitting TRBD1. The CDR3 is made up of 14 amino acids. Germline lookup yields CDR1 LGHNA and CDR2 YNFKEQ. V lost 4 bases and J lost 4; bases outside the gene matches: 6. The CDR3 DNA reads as TGTGCCAGCAGCCCAATGAGGGGGCCCTATGGCTACACCTTC. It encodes CASSPMRGPYGYTF.

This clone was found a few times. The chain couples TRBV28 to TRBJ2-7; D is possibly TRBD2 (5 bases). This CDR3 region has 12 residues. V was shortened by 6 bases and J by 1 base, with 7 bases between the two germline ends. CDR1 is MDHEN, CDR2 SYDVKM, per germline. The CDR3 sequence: CASREGSYEQYF. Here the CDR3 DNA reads TGTGCCAGCAGAGAGGGTTCCTACGAGCAGTACTTC.

In nucleotides, the CDR3 is TGTGCCAGCAGCACAATGACAGGATCCTCCTACGAGCAGTACTTC. Residues: CASSTMTGSSYEQYF. The rearrangement uses TRBV7-2 and TRBJ2-7, with a tentative D call TRBD1 (6 bases). Trimming cost V 5 bases and J 0 bases, with 14 bases left between them. The length of the CDR3 is 15 residues. In germline, CDR1 is SGHTA, CDR2 FQGNSA.

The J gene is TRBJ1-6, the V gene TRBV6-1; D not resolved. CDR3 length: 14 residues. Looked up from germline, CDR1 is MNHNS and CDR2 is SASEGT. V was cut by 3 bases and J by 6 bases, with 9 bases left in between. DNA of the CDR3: TGTGCCAGCAGTGATGTCAACGGTAATTCACCCCTCCACTTT. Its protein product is CASSDVNGNSPLHF.